This T cell receptor (beta chain) is from a study of cytomegalovirus exposure and HLA in healthy donors. V was cut by 4 bases and J by 3 bases, with 8 bases left in between. The germline gives CDR1 SGDLS, CDR2 YYNGEE. The CDR3 contains 12 residues. PCR used 60 Vbeta primers and 13 Jbeta primers. The protocol was immunoSEQ multiplex PCR, while the TCRdb copy is restricted to in-frame clones and leaves out a portion. Of about 100,000 clones listed, approximately 89% are singletons. This clonotype was sampled from a man aged 30 to 39 in good health and CMV-seronegative. The sample consisted of PBMCs. This chain links TRBV9 with TRBJ2-7, with D uncertain. CDR3 amino acids: CASSSADYEQYF. DNA for the CDR3: TGTGCCAGCAGCAGCGCGGACTACGAGCAGTACTTC.